The following is a TCR beta chain sequence with its context. Its cognate antigen is unknown. Germline V gives CDR1 SGHRS, CDR2 YFSETQ. V was cut by 1 base and J by 9 bases, with 14 bases left in between. The CDR3 is 15 amino acids. The PCR made use of 60 Vbeta and 13 Jbeta primers. Using immunoSEQ multiplex PCR, the repertoire was profiled, and TCRdb retains in-frame clones only, with some absent. Counted here are more than 90,000 clones, 65% to 80% occurring once; the ten biggest clones make up about 9.4%. Donors likely had unrecorded immune exposures despite being nominally healthy when sampled. These data belong to a study of cytomegalovirus exposure and HLA in healthy donors. Background on the study: In terms of ancestry, the Caucasian-associated cluster contained about four fifths of the 300 to 400 genotyped donors. The study's findings and limits: Another analysis was done later, and it associated around 15,000 TCR beta sequences with HLA alleles at 0.05 false discovery rate.

This rearrangement joins TRBV5-1 to TRBJ1-6; D unclear. This receptor was identified in a man aged 45 to 65 in good health and CMV-seronegative. Sequencing used PBMCs. The CDR3 loop is CASSLPVRVSSPLHF. The CDR3 coding sequence is TGCGCCAGCAGCTTGCCGGTGCGTGTGAGTTCACCCCTCCACTTT.